This record concerns one T cell receptor (beta chain) sequence. What it binds is unknown. The CDR3 contains 15 residues. The germline gives CDR1 MGHRA, CDR2 YSYEKL. This specimen comes from a study of cytomegalovirus exposure and HLA in healthy donors. Study-wide points: Reportedly, HLA-A and HLA-B alleles of most subjects were accurately predicted from TCR beta.

Primers included in the PCR were 60 Vbeta and 13 Jbeta primers. Method: immunoSEQ multiplex PCR; TCRdb's copy keeps in-frame clones and lacks some. Altogether about 120,000 clones are present, 15% being singletons, with the ten largest covering under 2%. The study sampled nominally healthy donors, though unrecorded immune exposures were likely. The J gene is TRBJ2-5, the V gene TRBV4-1; 9 bases match TRBD1. TRBJ2-7 explains the end of the DNA better; the J call may be wrong. The source material was PBMCs. The source of this sequence is a woman aged 18-35 years in good health and CMV-seronegative. CDR3 protein: CASSQGQGGTYEQYF. The CDR3 DNA reads as TGCGCCAGCAGCCAAGGACAGGGGGGAACCTACGAGCAGTACTTC.